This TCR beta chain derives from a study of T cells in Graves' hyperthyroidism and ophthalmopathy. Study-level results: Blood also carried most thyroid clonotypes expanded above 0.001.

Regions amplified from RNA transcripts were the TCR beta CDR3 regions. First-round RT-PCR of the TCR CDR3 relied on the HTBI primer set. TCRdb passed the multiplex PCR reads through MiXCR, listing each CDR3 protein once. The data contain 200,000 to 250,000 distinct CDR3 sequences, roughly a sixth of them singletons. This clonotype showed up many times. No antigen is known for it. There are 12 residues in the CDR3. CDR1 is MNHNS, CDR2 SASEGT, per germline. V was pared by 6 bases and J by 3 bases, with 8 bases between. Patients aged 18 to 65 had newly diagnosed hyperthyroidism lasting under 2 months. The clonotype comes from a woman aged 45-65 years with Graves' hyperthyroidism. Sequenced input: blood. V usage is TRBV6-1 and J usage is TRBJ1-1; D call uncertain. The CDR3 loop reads CASRKMDTEAFF. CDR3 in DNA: TGTGCCAGCAGGAAAATGGACACTGAAGCTTTCTTT.